Shown below are 16 T cell receptor beta chains from a single sample sequenced in a study of graft-versus-host responses after intestinal transplantation. No antigen has been identified for these receptors. Only in-frame clones appear in the TCRdb table, and some are missing; sequencing was by immunoSEQ multiplex PCR. Of about 86,000 clones detected, approximately 90% appear once; the ten largest clones hold 0.28%. The specimen comprised unstimulated CD4+ T cells sorted from spleen or lymph node cells, sampled before transplant. All receptors derive from a human donor who was the organ donor for an intestinal transplant.

The chain couples TRBV28 to TRBJ2-7; TRBD2 aligns across 10 bases. V trimming: 0 bases; J trimming: 4 bases; junction bases outside the gene matches: 6. Germline CDR1 reads MDHEN; CDR2 reads SYDVKM. The CDR3 sequence is 16 residues long. The CDR3 reads CASSLWLAGDRYEQYF. In nucleotides, the CDR3 is TGTGCCAGCAGTTTATGGCTAGCGGGAGATAGGTACGAGCAGTACTTC.

The chain uses TRBV5-4 and TRBJ2-5; D is possibly TRBD2 (5 bases). This CDR3 is 15 amino acids long. Germline V CDR1 and CDR2: SGHNT, YYREEE (reference sequence). The V end lost 0 bases, the J end lost 4 bases, and 13 bases lay between the germline ends. The CDR3 nucleotides read TGTGCCAGCAGCTTGGTGTCGGGGTCAAGAGAGACCCAGTACTTC. Encoded protein: CASSLVSGSRETQYF.

V and J are TRBV4-1 and TRBJ1-2; 7 bases line up with TRBD1. The CDR3 runs 12 residues. Trimming cost V 2 bases and J 11 bases; bases outside gene matches: 5. CDR1 and CDR2 (germline): MGHRA, YSYEKL. The CDR3 bases are TGCGCCAGCAGCCAATCAACAGGGGAGTACACCTTC. This codes for CASSQSTGEYTF.

This chain connects TRBV7-3 to TRBJ2-7; 10 bases are a match to TRBD2. V lost 4 bases to trimming and J lost 3 bases; unmatched junction nucleotides: 0. Germline V gives CDR1 SGHTA, CDR2 FQGTGA. This CDR3 comprises 13 residues. CDR3 nucleotide sequence: TGTGCCAGCAGCTCTAGCGGGGGCTACGAGCAGTACTTC. Translated, it gives CASSSSGGYEQYF.

The gene calls are TRBV19 and TRBJ1-1; no firm D call. The CDR3 consists of 15 residues. In germline, CDR1 is LNHDA, CDR2 SQIVND (reference sequence). The germline V and J ends were trimmed by 1 base and 3 bases, with 12 bases remaining between them. The DNA for the CDR3 is TGTGCCAGTAGTATAGTTTATGAGGAGGACACTGAAGCTTTCTTT. Translated: CASSIVYEEDTEAFF.

The chain joins TRBV7-6 to TRBJ2-7; no reliable D call. Germline lookup yields CDR1 SGHVS and CDR2 FNYEAQ. V lost 5 bases and J 7 bases, leaving 12 bases between the germline ends. The CDR3 has 12 residues. CDR3 bases: TGTGCCAGCAGCCCCTCGGGTGAGGAGCAGTACTTC. Its translation: CASSPSGEEQYF. Full variable domain (rest looked up from reference TRBV7-6 and TRBJ2-7): GAGVSQSPRYKVTKRGQDVALRCDPISGHVSLYWYRQALGQGPEFLTYFNYEAQQDKSGLPNDRFSAERPEGSISTLTIQRTEQRDSAMYRCASSPSGEEQYFGPGTRLTVT.

The chain joins TRBV6-1 to TRBJ2-7, with a weak D call TRBD1 (6 bases). The V end was cut by 6 bases, the J end by 4 bases, with 10 bases between. Germline assignment: CDR1 MNHNS and CDR2 SASEGT. This CDR3 is built from 12 residues. The CDR3 spells CASRDRAYEQYF. Here the CDR3 DNA reads TGTGCCAGCAGGGACAGAGCTTACGAGCAGTACTTC.

J is TRBJ2-2 and V is TRBV12-1; the DNA was not used to check the table's D call, TRBD2. TRBV12-1 constitutes a pseudogene. The CDR3 sequence is 17 residues long. In DNA, the CDR3 is TGTGCCAGCATCTACGGGGCTAGCGGGGCAGTCACCGGGGAGCTGTTTTTT. Translated, it gives CASIYGASGAVTGELFF.

The rearrangement uses TRBV9 and TRBJ2-7; 9 bases agree with TRBD1. The CDR3 has 15 amino acids. J lost 2 bases, V lost 3 bases, and 6 bases had no gene match. Germline loops: CDR1 SGDLS, CDR2 YYNGEE. The CDR3 here is CASSAGTGMPYEQYF. The CDR3 DNA sequence: TGTGCCAGCAGCGCGGGGACAGGGATGCCCTACGAGCAGTACTTC.

The chain employs TRBV4-2 and TRBJ1-1; D gene unclear. The CDR3 sequence is 16 residues long. Deletions cut 3 bases from V and 0 bases from J, with 14 bases between. From germline, CDR1 is LGHNA and CDR2 YNFKEQ. The CDR3 coding sequence is TGTGCCAGCAGCCATCTAACCGGAGCAGTGAACACTGAAGCTTTCTTT. It specifies CASSHLTGAVNTEAFF.

This clone occurred a few times. The J gene is TRBJ2-3, the V gene TRBV5-4; TRBD2 matches 8 bases. Germline CDR1 is SGHNT and CDR2 is YYREEE (reference sequence). The CDR3 runs 14 residues. The V segment lost 1 base and the J segment 5 bases; nucleotides outside the gene matches: 3. The DNA for the CDR3 is TGTGCCAGCAGCTTGCGTCTAGCGGGAGATACGCAGTATTTT. Amino acids: CASSLRLAGDTQYF.

The chain carries TRBV5-4 and TRBJ2-1; 7 bases match TRBD2. The germline V gene encodes CDR1 SGHNT and CDR2 YYREEE (reference sequence). The CDR3 covers 17 residues. The junction had 12 bases not matched to a gene; V was cut back by 1 base and J by 5 bases. In nucleotides, the CDR3 is TGTGCCAGCAGCTTGCCCTCTGCGGGAGCCACCAACAATGAGCAGTTCTTC. Translating it yields CASSLPSAGATNNEQFF.

The CDR3 loop reads CASQGAWGYNEQFF. As DNA, the CDR3 is TGTGCCAGTCAGGGGGCCTGGGGCTACAATGAGCAGTTCTTC. The chain links TRBV6-1 to TRBJ2-1; 8 nucleotides line up with TRBD1. This CDR3 is 14 amino acids long. The germline CDR1 and CDR2 sequences are MNHNS and SASEGT. V dropped 9 bases and J dropped 3; count of bases not matched to a gene: 7.

The rearrangement joins TRBV2 to TRBJ2-5, with a tentative D call TRBD2 (5 bases). CDR3 size: 14 residues. Trimming cost V 2 bases and J 4 bases, with 11 bases left between them. In germline, CDR1 is SNHLY, CDR2 FYNNEI. The CDR3 protein is CASSELRVLETQYF. The CDR3 bases are TGTGCCAGCAGTGAATTGAGGGTCTTAGAGACCCAGTACTTC.

This clone occurred a few times. This chain uses TRBV28 with TRBJ2-7, with 7 bases aligning to TRBD2. Germline V lookup: CDR1 MDHEN, CDR2 SYDVKM. V shed 8 bases and J 0 bases; nucleotides not matched to a gene: 7. The CDR3 has 14 amino acids. The CDR3 coding sequence is TGTGCCAGCCTGAAGCGGGGAGGCTCCTACGAGCAGTACTTC. It encodes CASLKRGGSYEQYF. Combining the CDR3 with reference TRBV28 and TRBJ2-7 gives the whole variable domain DVKVTQSSRYLVKRTGEKVFLECVQDMDHENMFWYRQDPGLGLRLIYFSYDVKMKEKGDIPEGYSVSREKKERFSLILESASTNQTSMYLCASLKRGGSYEQYFGPGTRLTVT.

V and J are TRBV11-3 and TRBJ1-1; no definite D call. The germline V and J ends were trimmed by 0 bases and 0 bases, with 2 bases remaining between them. The CDR3 runs to 13 residues. CDR1 is SGHNT and CDR2 is YENEEA in the germline V gene. CDR3 loop: CASSLDVNTEAFF. The CDR3, as DNA: TGTGCCAGCAGCTTAGACGTGAACACTGAAGCTTTCTTT.